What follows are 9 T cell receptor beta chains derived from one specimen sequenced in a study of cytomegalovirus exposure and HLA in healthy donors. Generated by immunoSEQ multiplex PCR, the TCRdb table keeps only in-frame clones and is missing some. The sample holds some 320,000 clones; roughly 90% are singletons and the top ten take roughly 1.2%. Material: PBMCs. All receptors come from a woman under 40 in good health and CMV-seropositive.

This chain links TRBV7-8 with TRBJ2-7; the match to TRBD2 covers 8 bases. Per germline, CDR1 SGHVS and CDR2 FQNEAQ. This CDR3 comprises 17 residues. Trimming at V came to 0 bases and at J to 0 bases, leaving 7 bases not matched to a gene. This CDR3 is CASSLASGSHSSYEQYF. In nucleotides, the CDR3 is TGTGCCAGCAGCTTAGCCAGCGGGAGCCACTCCTCCTACGAGCAGTACTTC.

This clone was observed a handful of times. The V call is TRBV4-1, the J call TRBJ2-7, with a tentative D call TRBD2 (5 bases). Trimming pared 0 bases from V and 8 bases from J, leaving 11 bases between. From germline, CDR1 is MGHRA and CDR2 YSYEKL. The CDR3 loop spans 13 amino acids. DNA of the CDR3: TGCGCCAGCAGCCAAGATCGAGGGTGGCAGCAGTACTTC. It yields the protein CASSQDRGWQQYF.

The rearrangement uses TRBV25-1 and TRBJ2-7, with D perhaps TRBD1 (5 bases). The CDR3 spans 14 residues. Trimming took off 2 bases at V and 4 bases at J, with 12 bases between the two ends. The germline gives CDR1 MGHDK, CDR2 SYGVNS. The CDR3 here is CASSETGVLYEQYF. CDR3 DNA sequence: TGTGCCAGCAGTGAAACAGGAGTTCTTTACGAGCAGTACTTC.

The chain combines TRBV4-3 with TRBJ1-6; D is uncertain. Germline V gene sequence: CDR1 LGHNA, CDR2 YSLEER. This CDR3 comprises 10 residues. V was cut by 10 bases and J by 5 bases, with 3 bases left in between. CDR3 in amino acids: CATDNSPLHF. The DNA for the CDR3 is TGCGCCACGGATAATTCACCCCTCCACTTT.

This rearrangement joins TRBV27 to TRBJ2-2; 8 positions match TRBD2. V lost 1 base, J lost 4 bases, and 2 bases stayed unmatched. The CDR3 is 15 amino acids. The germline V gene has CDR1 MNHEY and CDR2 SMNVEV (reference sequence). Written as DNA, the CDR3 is TGTGCCAGCAGTTTATTCGGGGGGGCCACCGGGGAGCTGTTTTTT. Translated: CASSLFGGATGELFF.

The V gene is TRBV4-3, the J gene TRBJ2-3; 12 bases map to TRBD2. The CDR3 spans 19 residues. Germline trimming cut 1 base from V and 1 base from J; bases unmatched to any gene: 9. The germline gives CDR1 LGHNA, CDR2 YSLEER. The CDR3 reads CASSQGTGRLAGGTDTQYF. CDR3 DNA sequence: TGCGCCAGCAGCCAAGGGACCGGCAGACTAGCGGGAGGCACAGATACGCAGTATTTT.

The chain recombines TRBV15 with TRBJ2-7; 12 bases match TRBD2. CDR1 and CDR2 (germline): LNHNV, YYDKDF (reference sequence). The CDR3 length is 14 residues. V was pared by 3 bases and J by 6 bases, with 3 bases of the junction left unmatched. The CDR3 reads CATSRTSGSFEQYF. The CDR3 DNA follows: TGTGCCACCAGCAGGACTAGCGGGAGCTTCGAGCAGTACTTC.

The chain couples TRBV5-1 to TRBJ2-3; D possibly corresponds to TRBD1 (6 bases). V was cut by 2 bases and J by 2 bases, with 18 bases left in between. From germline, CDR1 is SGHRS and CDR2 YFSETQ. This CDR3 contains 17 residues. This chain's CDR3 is CASSFNQGFPTTDTQYF. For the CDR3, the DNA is TGCGCCAGCAGCTTTAACCAGGGGTTTCCGACCACAGATACGCAGTATTTT.

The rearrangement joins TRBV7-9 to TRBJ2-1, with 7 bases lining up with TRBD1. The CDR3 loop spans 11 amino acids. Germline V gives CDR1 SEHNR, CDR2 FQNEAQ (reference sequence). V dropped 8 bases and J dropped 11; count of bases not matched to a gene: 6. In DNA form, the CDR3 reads TGTGCCAGCGCACCGGGACAGAAGCAGTTCTTC. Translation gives CASAPGQKQFF.